Following are 24 T cell receptor beta chains from one sample sequenced in a study of blood T cell dynamics during melanoma immunotherapy. Time point noted: pre-treatment baseline. Using immunoSEQ multiplex PCR, the repertoire was profiled, and TCRdb retains in-frame clones only, with some absent. The sample has 20,000 to 30,000 clones, 87% seen once. The sequencing here drew on blood, taken from a patient treated with checkpoint blockade. The origin of the receptors is a human donor with melanoma.

CDR3 coding DNA: TGTGCTAGTGCTGAAGACGAGTACCAAGAGACCCAGTACTTC. It yields the protein CASAEDEYQETQYF. V gene TRBV12-5 combines with J gene TRBJ2-5; D is unresolved. Germline CDR1 and CDR2: LGHNT and FRNRAP. The V end lost 7 bases, the J end lost 0 bases, and 12 bases lay between the germline ends. CDR3 length: 14 amino acids.

This sequence joins TRBV7-2 and TRBJ2-7; D possibly corresponds to TRBD2 (5 bases). V gave up 0 bases and J gave up 7 bases, with 19 bases separating them. CDR3 length: 16 residues. From germline, CDR1 is SGHTA and CDR2 FQGNSA. For the CDR3, the DNA is TGTGCCAGCAGCTTAGCGCACGGGTACCTACGGGGAGAGCAGTACTTC. Translated, it gives CASSLAHGYLRGEQYF.

The chain carries TRBV6-1 and TRBJ2-2, with a weak D call TRBD1 (5 bases). The CDR3 is 15 amino acids. Germline loops: CDR1 MNHNS, CDR2 SASEGT. The V and J ends lost 1 base and 6 bases respectively, with 12 bases between them. The CDR3 bases are TGTGCCAGCAGTGAAGGCAGGGTGGGGCCCGGGGAGCTGTTTTTT. Protein sequence: CASSEGRVGPGELFF.

The V gene is TRBV4-1, the J gene TRBJ2-6; 10 bases align to TRBD2. J lost 0 bases, V lost 3 bases, and 8 bases had no gene match. This CDR3 is built from 19 residues. Germline values: CDR1 MGHRA, CDR2 YSYEKL. The CDR3 DNA follows: TGCGCCAGCAGCCACCGGGAGGCTAGCGGGAGCTCTGGGGCCAACGTCCTGACTTTC. Its protein is CASSHREASGSSGANVLTF.

V and J are TRBV5-1 and TRBJ2-7; 10 positions agree with TRBD2. The CDR3 length is 16 residues. The ends lost 3 bases at V and 0 bases at J; junction bases unmatched: 6. Germline V CDR1 and CDR2: SGHRS, YFSETQ. The CDR3 spells CASSYVPSGSSYEQYF. In DNA form, the CDR3 reads TGCGCCAGCAGCTACGTTCCTAGCGGGAGCTCCTACGAGCAGTACTTC.

This clone turned up a few times. The chain couples TRBV27 to TRBJ1-5; D is uncertain. The CDR3 length is 15 residues. CDR1 is MNHEY, CDR2 SMNVEV, per germline (reference sequence). Deletions cut 0 bases from V and 3 bases from J, with 9 bases between. CDR3 in amino acids: CASSLSGTANQPQHF. CDR3 nucleotide sequence: TGTGCCAGCAGTTTATCTGGAACGGCCAATCAGCCCCAGCATTTT.

The chain couples TRBV9 to TRBJ2-1, with a tentative D call TRBD1 (6 bases). Trimming took off 3 bases at V and 2 bases at J, with 18 bases between the two ends. This CDR3 spans 17 amino acids. Germline loops: CDR1 SGDLS, CDR2 YYNGEE. The CDR3 protein is CASSANFRGDTYNEQFF. CDR3 nucleotide sequence: TGTGCCAGCAGCGCCAATTTCAGGGGTGATACCTACAATGAGCAGTTCTTC.

The chain is built from TRBV7-9 and TRBJ1-5; D gene ambiguous. The length of the CDR3 is 14 residues. The V and J ends lost 7 bases and 4 bases respectively, with 14 bases between them. Looked up from germline, CDR1 is SEHNR and CDR2 is FQNEAQ (reference sequence). CDR3 nucleotide sequence: TGTGCCAGCACCGTAGCGGGTGGTAATCAGCCCCAGCATTTT. Encoded protein: CASTVAGGNQPQHF.

The J gene is TRBJ2-6, the V gene TRBV5-1; 10 bases line up with TRBD2. The CDR3 is 17 amino acids. Germline V gene lookup returns CDR1 SGHRS and CDR2 YFSETQ. J gave up 3 bases and V 4 bases, and 7 bases lay outside the gene matches. As DNA, the CDR3 is TGCGCCAGCAGCACTGAGACTAGCGGGTTTGGGGCCAACGTCCTGACTTTC. Translated: CASSTETSGFGANVLTF.

The chain employs TRBV10-2 and TRBJ1-5; possible D gene TRBD1, 6 bases. The germline V and J ends were trimmed by 5 bases and 3 bases, with 14 bases remaining between them. The CDR3 has 15 amino acids. Germline CDR1 is WSHSY and CDR2 is SAAADI. The CDR3 nucleotides are TGCGCCAGCAGTTCTACCGGGACAAACAATCAGCCCCAGCATTTT. Encoded protein: CASSSTGTNNQPQHF.

V gene TRBV5-6 combines with J gene TRBJ2-7; the D gene is possibly TRBD1 (5 bases). This CDR3 has 16 amino acids. CDR1 and CDR2 from the germline V gene are SGHDT and YYEEEE. V lost 0 bases, J lost 4 bases, and 17 bases lay in between. DNA for the CDR3: TGTGCCAGCAGCTTGGGTGGATGGGGCGAAGGTTACGAGCAGTACTTC. Amino acids: CASSLGGWGEGYEQYF.

This chain's CDR3 is CASTEGGNADTQYF. The CDR3 DNA follows: TGTGCCAGCACGGAGGGGGGGAACGCAGATACGCAGTATTTT. J is TRBJ2-3 and V is TRBV7-9, with a weak D call TRBD2 (7 bases). The V gene's germline CDR1 is SEHNR and CDR2 FQNEAQ (reference sequence). Trimming cost V 7 bases and J 4 bases, with 15 bases left between them. CDR3 length: 14 amino acids. The full variable domain, completed using reference TRBV7-9 and TRBJ2-3, is DTGVSQNPRHKITKRGQNVTFRCDPISEHNRLYWYRQTLGQGPEFLTYFQNEAQLEKSRLLSDRFSAERPKGSFSTLEIQRTEQGDSAMYLCASTEGGNADTQYFGPGTRLTVL.

This clone came up a few times. The chain's CDR3 is CASSQAGVAGTHSYEQYF. DNA of the CDR3: TGTGCCAGCAGCCAAGCCGGGGTGGCAGGCACCCACTCCTACGAGCAGTACTTC. The chain couples TRBV4-2 to TRBJ2-7; TRBD2 is a possible D gene (5 bases). This CDR3 has 18 residues. V gave up 1 base and J gave up 0 bases, with 19 bases separating them. Looked up from germline, CDR1 is LGHNA and CDR2 is YNFKEQ.

This chain uses TRBV4-2 with TRBJ1-1; D might be TRBD1 (6 bases). The CDR3 has 17 amino acids. Germline V gene data show CDR1 as LGHNA and CDR2 as YNFKEQ. Deletions cut 2 bases from V and 2 bases from J, with 18 bases between. CDR3 bases: TGTGCCAGCAGCCAACGGGAATCCGGGGACATTAACACTGAAGCTTTCTTT. Its protein is CASSQRESGDINTEAFF.

This rearrangement joins TRBV6-5 to TRBJ2-6; TRBD1 matches 8 bases. This CDR3 has 15 amino acids. Germline V gene lookup returns CDR1 MNHEY and CDR2 SVGAGI. With 7 bases clipped from V and 4 bases from J, the junction kept 6 bases outside the gene matches. The CDR3 reads CASKDRDLGANVLTF. In DNA, the CDR3 is TGTGCCAGCAAGGACAGGGACTTAGGGGCCAACGTCCTGACTTTC.

This chain joins TRBV7-3 and TRBJ2-2; 11 bases map to TRBD1. J lost 6 bases, V lost 7 bases, and 10 bases had no gene match. Germline V gives CDR1 SGHTA, CDR2 FQGTGA. This CDR3 spans 16 amino acids. CDR3 nucleotides: TGTGCCAGCACCCCCAGCGGGGACAGGGGGTCCGGGGAGCTGTTTTTT. Protein sequence: CASTPSGDRGSGELFF.

This clone was picked up a small number of times. The V and J genes are TRBV10-3 and TRBJ2-7; D possibly matches TRBD1 or TRBD2 (5 bases each). The CDR3 covers 12 residues. Germline V gene data show CDR1 as ENHRY and CDR2 as SYGVKD. Trimming took 4 bases from V and 5 from J, leaving 9 bases between them. The CDR3 is CAISGGTDEQYF. For the CDR3, the DNA is TGTGCCATCAGTGGGGGGACCGACGAGCAGTACTTC.

Only one count was recorded for this clone. The chain links TRBV7-3 to TRBJ2-1; TRBD2 matches 9 bases. The CDR3 is 16 residues long. Trimming removed 2 bases from V and 5 bases from J; junction bases left unmatched: 7. Germline assignment: CDR1 SGHTA and CDR2 FQGTGA. The CDR3 is CASSLASGRPNNEQFF. Written as DNA, the CDR3 is TGTGCCAGCAGCTTAGCAAGCGGGAGGCCTAACAATGAGCAGTTCTTC.

V gene TRBV28 combines with J gene TRBJ2-7, with D uncertain. The CDR3 runs 10 residues. The V end lost 6 bases, the J end lost 7 bases, and 7 bases lay between the germline ends. Germline V gene sequence: CDR1 MDHEN, CDR2 SYDVKM. The CDR3 loop reads CASRRGEQYF. CDR3 sequence (DNA): TGTGCCAGCAGGCGTGGAGAGCAGTACTTC.

As DNA, the CDR3 is TGTGCCAGCAGCTCCCGACTAGCGGGTAGGAGCTCCTACGAGCAGTACTTC. Protein sequence: CASSSRLAGRSSYEQYF. The chain carries TRBV7-6 and TRBJ2-7; 10 positions agree with TRBD2. CDR3 length equals 17 residues. Looked up from germline, CDR1 is SGHVS and CDR2 is FNYEAQ. The ends lost 4 bases at V and 0 bases at J; junction bases unmatched: 9.

The rearrangement uses TRBV5-1 and TRBJ1-3, with TRBD1 matching over 11 bases. Germline CDR1 reads SGHRS; CDR2 reads YFSETQ. The CDR3 consists of 16 residues. Trimming removed 4 bases from V and 2 bases from J; junction bases left unmatched: 5. CDR3 sequence (DNA): TGCGCCAGCAGCCGGACAGGGGGCAGCGCTGGAAACACCATATATTTT. Amino acids: CASSRTGGSAGNTIYF.

The J gene is TRBJ1-1, the V gene TRBV19, with TRBD1 identical over 7 bases. The length of the CDR3 is 15 residues. The germline gives CDR1 LNHDA, CDR2 SQIVND (reference sequence). V shed 5 bases, J shed 5 bases, and the junction held 11 bases outside the gene matches. DNA of the CDR3: TGTGCCAGTAGTCCTCCACAGGGGTCCCCGACTGAAGCTTTCTTT. As protein: CASSPPQGSPTEAFF.

This chain uses TRBV15 with TRBJ2-7; D possibly matches TRBD1 or TRBD2 (6 bases each). Per germline, CDR1 LNHNV and CDR2 YYDKDF (reference sequence). The V end lost 1 base, the J end lost 3 bases, and 13 bases lay between the germline ends. The CDR3 has 15 residues. The CDR3 DNA reads as TGTGCCACCAGCAGAGCGGGGGCGGTCCGCTACGAGCAGTACTTC. This codes for CATSRAGAVRYEQYF.

This clone was recorded once. The chain uses TRBV29-1 and TRBJ2-1; D possibly corresponds to TRBD2 (5 bases). Per germline, CDR1 SQVTM and CDR2 ANQGSEA. Trimming pared 6 bases from V and 8 bases from J, leaving 17 bases between. This CDR3 is built from 13 residues. The CDR3 loop is CSVGGVGRDEQFF. The CDR3 DNA follows: TGCAGCGTAGGAGGCGTCGGGCGCGATGAGCAGTTCTTC.